The T cell receptor beta chain under discussion was sequenced for a study of CD8+CD57+ T cells in acquired aplastic anemia. About the study: CD4+ and CD8+ cells, once sorted, gave DNA averaging around 3.4 ug. The study, taken as a whole, reports: Patients did not significantly differ from controls in CD8+ Simpson's diversity. There were some 27 CD8+ CDR3 sequences that occurred in both patients and controls.

Genomic DNA constituted the template upon which TCR beta VDJ and CDR3 profiling was performed. TCRdb re-called the reads through MiXCR, storing one row per CDR3 protein. Of about 160,000 distinct CDR3 sequences listed, 40% to 60% are singletons. This CDR3 spans 13 amino acids. V was pared by 7 bases and J by 5 bases, with 5 bases of the junction left unmatched. CDR1 and CDR2 (germline): SGHTA, FQGTGA. A remark on this clonotype: Its antigen is not known.

Selection for sequencing was limited to patients who had shown CD8+CD57+ cell expansion by flow cytometry. Every patient was diagnosed with severe acquired aplastic anemia. V is TRBV7-3 and J is TRBJ2-1; 7 bases line up with TRBD1. The clonotype originates from a human donor with aplastic anemia. The specimen was sorted CD4+, CD8+, or CD8+CD57+ T cells (not recorded which) from PBMCs. The CDR3 loop is CASTRTGDNEQFF. The CDR3 DNA is TGTGCCAGCACACGGACAGGAGACAATGAGCAGTTCTTC.